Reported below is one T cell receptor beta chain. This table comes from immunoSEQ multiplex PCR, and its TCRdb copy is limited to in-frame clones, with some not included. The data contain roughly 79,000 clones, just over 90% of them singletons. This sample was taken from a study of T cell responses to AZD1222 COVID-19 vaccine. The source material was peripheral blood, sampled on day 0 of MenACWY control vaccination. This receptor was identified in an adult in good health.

The CDR3 is CASSISGTWGTGELFF. The CDR3 coding sequence is TGTGCCAGCAGCATTAGCGGGACCTGGGGCACCGGGGAGCTGTTTTTT. The rearrangement links TRBV28 to TRBJ2-2; 8 bases align to TRBD2. The CDR3 sequence is 16 residues long. Looked up from germline, CDR1 is MDHEN and CDR2 is SYDVKM. After removal of 6 bases from V and 4 bases from J, the junction contained 10 bases not matched to a gene.